The rows below give T cell receptor beta chains drawn from one sample of a study of graft-versus-host responses after intestinal transplantation. These receptors have no identified antigens. Data came from immunoSEQ multiplex PCR; TCRdb stores just in-frame clones and leaves some out. The data show some 120,000 clones, 90% seen once. The source was unstimulated CD4+ T cells sorted from spleen or lymph node cells, collected before intestinal transplant. Receptors originate from a human donor who received an intestinal transplant. The CDR3 runs from the conserved cysteine through the conserved F or W. The order of the fields is CDR3 length, V gene, J gene, D gene, clone size, CDR3 DNA, CDR3 protein. D genes are given only for firm matches. The size of a clone is reported for some rows only, either as once, few or many, or as a class for expanded clones.

length: 13; V: TRBV2; J: TRBJ2-3; D: TRBD1; size: .; DNA: TGTGCCAGCATGGACAGGGTAACAGATACGCAGTATTTT; CDR3: CASMDRVTDTQYF
length: 13; V: TRBV6-5; J: TRBJ1-6; D: .; size: few; DNA: TGTGCCAGCAGTTACGCACAGGGCAGGGCCCTCCACTTT; CDR3: CASSYAQGRALHF
length: 13; V: TRBV2; J: TRBJ2-7; D: TRBD2; size: .; DNA: TGTGCCAGCAGTGTAACTAGCGGCGCCGAGCAGTACTTC; CDR3: CASSVTSGAEQYF
length: 15; V: TRBV4-1; J: TRBJ2-5; D: TRBD2; size: .; DNA: TGCGCCAGCAGCCGACTAGCGGGGGGGCAAGAGACCCAGTACTTC; CDR3: CASSRLAGGQETQYF
length: 13; V: TRBV4-3; J: TRBJ2-4; D: .; size: .; DNA: TGCGCCAGCAGCCATCCCTCGCAGGGCGTTCAGTACTTC; CDR3: CASSHPSQGVQYF
length: 15; V: TRBV5-1; J: TRBJ2-5; D: TRBD2; size: .; DNA: TGCGCCAGCAGCTTGACTAGCGGGGGGGCAGAGACCCAGTACTTC; CDR3: CASSLTSGGAETQYF
length: 12; V: TRBV2; J: TRBJ2-5; D: .; size: .; DNA: TGTGCCAGCAGTGACCCAGTAGAGACCCAGTACTTC; CDR3: CASSDPVETQYF
length: 16; V: TRBV7-9; J: TRBJ2-3; D: TRBD2; size: .; DNA: TGTGCCAGCAGCCCACTAGCGGGAGGAAGCACAGATACGCAGTATTTT; CDR3: CASSPLAGGSTDTQYF
length: 14; V: TRBV28; J: TRBJ2-7; D: .; size: .; DNA: TGTGCCAGCAGCTCAGGACTGCGTTCCTACGAGCAGTACTTC; CDR3: CASSSGLRSYEQYF
length: 15; V: TRBV19; J: TRBJ2-3; D: TRBD2; size: .; DNA: TGTGCCAGTAGTAGCAGCGGGAGGGCCCCAGATACGCAGTATTTT; CDR3: CASSSSGRAPDTQYF
length: 17; V: TRBV11-2; J: TRBJ2-1; D: .; size: .; DNA: TGTGCCAGCAGCTTAGATCCCGACAGGTTCCTCTACAATGAGCAGTTCTTC; CDR3: CASSLDPDRFLYNEQFF
length: 12; V: TRBV27; J: TRBJ1-5; D: .; size: .; DNA: TGTGCCAGCAGCACAGTAAATCAGCCCCAGCATTTT; CDR3: CASSTVNQPQHF
length: 14; V: TRBV28; J: TRBJ1-5; D: TRBD1; size: .; DNA: TGTGCCAGCAGCCCCGGACAGGGGGCCCGGGCCCAGCATTTT; CDR3: CASSPGQGARAQHF
length: 13; V: TRBV6-6; J: TRBJ1-2; D: .; size: .; DNA: TGTGCCAGCAGTTACTGGGACTCTAATGGCTACACCTTC; CDR3: CASSYWDSNGYTF
length: 13; V: TRBV7-9; J: TRBJ1-2; D: TRBD1; size: .; DNA: TGTGCCAGCGGCCGGGACAGGGGCTATGGCTACACCTTC; CDR3: CASGRDRGYGYTF
length: 17; V: TRBV10-3; J: TRBJ1-6; D: TRBD1; size: .; DNA: TGTGCCATCAGCGGGACAGGGGCCATCTCCTATAATTCACCCCTCCACTTT; CDR3: CAISGTGAISYNSPLHF
length: 17; V: TRBV5-4; J: TRBJ2-3; D: TRBD2; size: .; DNA: TGTGCCAGCAGCTTGAAGGGACTAGCGGGAGTTGCAGATACGCAGTATTTT; CDR3: CASSLKGLAGVADTQYF
length: 14; V: TRBV6-6; J: TRBJ1-6; D: TRBD1; size: .; DNA: TGTGCCAGCAGGGCACAGGGGAGCGAGTCACCCCTCCACTTT; CDR3: CASRAQGSESPLHF
length: 18; V: TRBV10-1; J: TRBJ2-1; D: TRBD1; size: .; DNA: TGCGCCAGCAGTGGTCCGGGCCGGAGAGGACAGGGGGCCACTGAGCAGTTCTTC; CDR3: CASSGPGRRGQGATEQFF
length: 16; V: TRBV7-2; J: TRBJ1-4; D: .; size: .; DNA: TGTGCCAGCAGCTTAGAACCGGGGTCGACTAATGAAAAACTGTTTTTT; CDR3: CASSLEPGSTNEKLFF
length: 15; V: TRBV30; J: TRBJ1-4; D: TRBD1; size: .; DNA: TGTGCCTGGAAGCCGGGACAGGGAACTAATGAAAAACTGTTTTTT; CDR3: CAWKPGQGTNEKLFF
length: 14; V: TRBV27; J: TRBJ2-1; D: .; size: .; DNA: TGTGCCAGCATAGGGGCCGGGAGTGGCAATGAGCAGTTCTTC; CDR3: CASIGAGSGNEQFF
length: 14; V: TRBV11-2; J: TRBJ2-3; D: TRBD2; size: .; DNA: TGTGCCAGCAGACGGACTAGCGGGAAGGATACGCAGTATTTT; CDR3: CASRRTSGKDTQYF
length: 16; V: TRBV25-1; J: TRBJ1-4; D: .; size: .; DNA: TGTGCCAGCAGTTGGAGGCCGGACTCCACTAATGAAAAACTGTTTTTT; CDR3: CASSWRPDSTNEKLFF
length: 14; V: TRBV18; J: TRBJ1-5; D: TRBD1; size: .; DNA: TGTGCCAGCTCGCTGACAGGGGGCAATCAGCCCCAGCATTTT; CDR3: CASSLTGGNQPQHF
length: 16; V: TRBV5-4; J: TRBJ1-2; D: TRBD1; size: .; DNA: TGTGCCAGCAGCGCCGGGACAGGGATTTCCCTGTCGGGCTACACCTTC; CDR3: CASSAGTGISLSGYTF
length: 14; V: TRBV30; J: TRBJ2-3; D: TRBD2; size: .; DNA: TGTGCCTCTGGGGCGGGCGGGAGGACAGATACGCAGTATTTT; CDR3: CASGAGGRTDTQYF
length: 12; V: TRBV28; J: TRBJ2-2; D: .; size: .; DNA: TGTGCCAGCAGTCATAACACCGGGGAGCTGTTTTTT; CDR3: CASSHNTGELFF
length: 15; V: TRBV6-6; J: TRBJ1-4; D: .; size: .; DNA: TGTGCCAGCAGTTACCGGGACGGGACTTTTGAAAAACTGTTTTTT; CDR3: CASSYRDGTFEKLFF